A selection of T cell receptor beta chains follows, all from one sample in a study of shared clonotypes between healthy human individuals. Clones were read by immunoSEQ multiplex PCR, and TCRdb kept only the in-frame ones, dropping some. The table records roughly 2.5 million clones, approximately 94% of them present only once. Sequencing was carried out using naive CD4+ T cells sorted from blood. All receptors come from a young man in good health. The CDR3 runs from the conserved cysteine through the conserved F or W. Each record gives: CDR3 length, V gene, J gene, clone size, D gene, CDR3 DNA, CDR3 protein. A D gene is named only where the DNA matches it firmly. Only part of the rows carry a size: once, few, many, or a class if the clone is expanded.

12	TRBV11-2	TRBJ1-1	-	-	TGTGCCAGCAGCTTAGAGCGGGGAGCGGCTTTCTTT	CASSLERGAAFF
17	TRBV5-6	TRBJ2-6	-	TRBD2	TGTGCCAGCAGCTTGTGGGGCGGGAGCACTGGGGCCAACGTCCTGACTTTC	CASSLWGGSTGANVLTF
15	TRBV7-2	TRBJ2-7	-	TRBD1	TGTGCCAGCAGCTTGGGAGGACAGGGGGTGGACGAGCAGTACTTC	CASSLGGQGVDEQYF
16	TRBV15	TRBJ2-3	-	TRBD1	TGTGCCACCAGCCTGGACGGGACAGGATTCACAGATACGCAGTATTTT	CATSLDGTGFTDTQYF
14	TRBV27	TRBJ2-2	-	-	TGTGCCAGCAGTTTATATGTGCTCACCGGGGAGCTGTTTTTT	CASSLYVLTGELFF
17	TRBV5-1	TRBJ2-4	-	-	TGCGCCAGCAGCTTGGTTGGGGCACCCTTAGCCAAAAACATTCAGTACTTC	CASSLVGAPLAKNIQYF
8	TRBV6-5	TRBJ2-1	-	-	TGTGCCAGCAGTTACTGGGTCTTC	CASSYWVF
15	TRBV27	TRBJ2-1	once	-	TGTGCCAGCAGGATCATAACGAGCTCCTACAATGAGCAGTTCTTC	CASRIITSSYNEQFF
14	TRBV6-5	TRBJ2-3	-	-	TGTGCCAGCAGTTACTCGGCTAGTGGGGATACGCAGTATTTT	CASSYSASGDTQYF
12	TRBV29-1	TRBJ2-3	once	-	TGCAGCGTTGGAGGGGATTCAGATACGCAGTATTTT	CSVGGDSDTQYF
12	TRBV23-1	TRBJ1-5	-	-	TGCGCCGGGGGAAGGAGCAATCAGCCCCAGCATTTT	CAGGRSNQPQHF
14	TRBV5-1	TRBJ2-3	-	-	TGCGCCAGCAGCTTGGATTTGGGTAAAGATACGCAGTATTTT	CASSLDLGKDTQYF
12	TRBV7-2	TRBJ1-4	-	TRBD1	TGTGCCAGCAGCCGAACAGGGGACGAACTGTTTTTT	CASSRTGDELFF
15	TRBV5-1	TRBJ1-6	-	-	TGCGCCAGCAGCGGGGAGGTGCAGGCGGATTCACCCCTCCACTTT	CASSGEVQADSPLHF
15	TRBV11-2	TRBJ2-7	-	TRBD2	TGTGCCAGCAGCACCGGGGTAGCGGGTACCTACGAGCAGTACTTC	CASSTGVAGTYEQYF
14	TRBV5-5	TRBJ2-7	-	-	TGTGCCAGCAGCTTGGAACAGGCCCGGTCGGAGCAGTACTTC	CASSLEQARSEQYF